This entry lists 29 T cell receptor beta chains sequenced from one sample in a study of cytomegalovirus exposure and HLA in healthy donors. A multiplex PCR was run with 60 Vbeta primers and 13 Jbeta primers. Repertoires were generated with immunoSEQ multiplex PCR, while TCRdb's copy carries only in-frame clones and drops some. The sample lists 150,000 to 200,000 clones, about 87% seen once, with around 1.5% in the top ten. The specimen was PBMCs. The receptors were gathered from a woman in her late teens or twenties in good health and CMV-seronegative.

V gene TRBV6-5 combines with J gene TRBJ2-3; 8 nucleotides match TRBD2. Trimming removed 1 base from V and 9 bases from J; junction bases left unmatched: 12. Germline V CDR1 and CDR2: MNHEY, SVGAGI. The CDR3 spans 16 residues. This CDR3 is CASSYFLSGRPSTQYF. CDR3 nucleotides: TGTGCCAGCAGTTACTTCCTAAGCGGGAGACCTTCCACGCAGTATTTT.

The rearrangement links TRBV7-2 to TRBJ2-1, with a possible D match to TRBD1 (6 bases). The CDR3 spans 13 residues. Trimming removed 5 bases at V and 2 bases at J, with 7 bases between. Per germline, CDR1 SGHTA and CDR2 FQGNSA. In nucleotides, the CDR3 is TGTGCCAGCAGCACAGGGACCTACAATGAGCAGTTCTTC. Translated, it gives CASSTGTYNEQFF.

V usage is TRBV25-1 and J usage is TRBJ1-4, with unresolved D. V was clipped by 5 bases and J by 5 bases, with 6 bases between them. The germline gives CDR1 MGHDK, CDR2 SYGVNS. The CDR3 is 12 residues long. Written as DNA, the CDR3 is TGTGCCAGCAGTCTCGGGAATGAAAAACTGTTTTTT. Translation: CASSLGNEKLFF. The whole variable domain, remainder taken from reference TRBV25-1 and TRBJ1-4, is EADIYQTPRYLVIGTGKKITLECSQTMGHDKMYWYQQDPGMELHLIHYSYGVNSTEKGDLSSESTVSRIRTEHFPLTLESARPSHTSQYLCASSLGNEKLFFGSGTQLSVL.

The chain couples TRBV7-9 to TRBJ2-2; perhaps TRBD1 as D (6 bases). The germline V gene encodes CDR1 SEHNR and CDR2 FQNEAQ (reference sequence). The CDR3 runs to 16 residues. Trimming stripped 4 bases from V and 2 bases from J, with 14 bases between. In DNA form, the CDR3 reads TGTGCCAGCAGCTCTGGACGGACAGACAACACCGGGGAGCTGTTTTTT. Its translation is CASSSGRTDNTGELFF.

The chain has TRBV6-5 and TRBJ2-2; D gene unclear. CDR1 is MNHEY, CDR2 SVGAGI, per germline. V lost 8 bases, J lost 0 bases, and 4 bases lay in between. This CDR3 spans 12 amino acids. Here the CDR3 reads CASRPNTGELFF. The CDR3 DNA is TGTGCCAGCCGTCCGAACACCGGGGAGCTGTTTTTT.

The chain links TRBV4-1 to TRBJ1-1; no clear D gene. CDR1 and CDR2 (germline): MGHRA, YSYEKL. V lost 5 bases to trimming and J lost 0 bases, with 13 bases between them. This CDR3 is built from 15 residues. Here the CDR3 DNA reads TGCGCCAGCAGCGGGGAGGCGGACCTGAACACTGAAGCTTTCTTT. Protein: CASSGEADLNTEAFF.

V usage is TRBV4-2 and J usage is TRBJ1-3, with unresolved D. V lost 0 bases and J lost 7, with 10 bases in between. The CDR3 is 14 residues long. Germline CDR1 is LGHNA and CDR2 is YNFKEQ. The CDR3 DNA reads TGTGCCAGCAGCCAAGAGGGCCGCGGGAACACCATATATTTT. Amino acid sequence: CASSQEGRGNTIYF.

The CDR3 DNA reads TGTGCCTGGAGTGTACGTCAAGTCGCGGGATCGGTCAATGAGCAGTTCTTC. Translating gives CAWSVRQVAGSVNEQFF. This chain uses TRBV30 with TRBJ2-1, with a possible D match to TRBD2 (6 bases). From germline, CDR1 is GTSNPN and CDR2 SVGIG (reference sequence). This CDR3 has 17 amino acids. Trimming took off 0 bases at V and 6 bases at J, with 21 bases between the two ends. Full variable domain (outside the CDR3, taken from reference TRBV30 and TRBJ2-1): SQTIHQWPATLVQPVGSPLSLECTVEGTSNPNLYWYRQAAGRGLQLLFYSVGIGQISSEVPQNLSASRPQDRQFILSSKKLLLSDSGFYLCAWSVRQVAGSVNEQFFGPGTRLTVL.

The J gene is TRBJ2-4, the V gene TRBV28; 8 nucleotides match TRBD1. The germline CDR1 and CDR2 sequences are MDHEN and SYDVKM. V lost 2 bases and J lost 7; bases outside the gene matches: 4. The length of the CDR3 is 14 residues. As DNA, the CDR3 is TGTGCCAGCAGTTTAGGGGGACAGGTGAACATTCAGTACTTC. It encodes CASSLGGQVNIQYF.

The chain joins TRBV19 to TRBJ2-1, with D possibly matching TRBD2 (7 bases). The germline V gene encodes CDR1 LNHDA and CDR2 SQIVND (reference sequence). V dropped 10 bases and J dropped 4 bases, with 11 bases sitting between them. CDR3 size: 12 residues. The CDR3 loop is CATGGRYNEQFF. CDR3 DNA: TGTGCCACCGGGGGGCGGTACAATGAGCAGTTCTTC.

The rearrangement links TRBV30 to TRBJ2-5; D unclear. CDR1 is GTSNPN, CDR2 SVGIG, per germline (reference sequence). The CDR3 contains 11 residues. V lost 1 base to trimming and J lost 7 bases, with 7 bases between them. CDR3 amino acids: CAWSAPRTQYF. The CDR3 region has the DNA TGTGCCTGGAGTGCTCCCAGGACCCAGTACTTC.

This chain joins TRBV6-1 and TRBJ1-1; tentatively, D is TRBD1 (5 bases). Per germline, CDR1 MNHNS and CDR2 SASEGT. Trimming took 4 bases from V and 4 from J, leaving 13 bases between them. The CDR3 covers 14 residues. The DNA for the CDR3 is TGTGCCAGCAGTGTTCAGGGTTCAGGCACTGAAGCTTTCTTT. Protein: CASSVQGSGTEAFF.

The chain has TRBV6-4 and TRBJ2-6; 8 bases fit TRBD1. The CDR3 runs 16 residues. Germline V gene lookup returns CDR1 MRHNA and CDR2 SNTAGT. J gave up 0 bases and V 10 bases, and 8 bases lay outside the gene matches. CDR3 DNA sequence: TGTGCCACCTCGACAGGGGCGAGCTCTGGGGCCAACGTCCTGACTTTC. Its translation is CATSTGASSGANVLTF.

V is TRBV19 and J is TRBJ1-5, with D tentatively TRBD1 (5 bases). Germline CDR1 and CDR2: LNHDA and SQIVND (reference sequence). V shed 7 bases and J shed 6 bases, with 13 bases lying between them. The CDR3 covers 13 residues. DNA of the CDR3: TGTGCCAGTACCCCCCGCGGGGGTCAGCCCCAGCATTTT. This sequence encodes CASTPRGGQPQHF.

V is TRBV18 and J is TRBJ1-2; D gene ambiguous. V was pared by 4 bases and J by 6 bases, with 15 bases between. Germline assignment: CDR1 KGHSH and CDR2 LQKENI. The CDR3 covers 14 residues. In DNA form, the CDR3 reads TGTGCCAGCTCACAATGGCCCGGCGCGGATGGCTACACCTTC. Translating it yields CASSQWPGADGYTF.

The chain joins TRBV18 to TRBJ1-5; 7 positions match TRBD1. Germline V gene data show CDR1 as KGHSH and CDR2 as LQKENI. This CDR3 has 14 residues. After removal of 4 bases from V and 1 base from J, the junction contained 1 base not matched to a gene. CDR3 sequence (DNA): TGTGCCAGCTCACGGGACAGAAGCAATCAGCCCCAGCATTTT. This gives the protein CASSRDRSNQPQHF.

The rearrangement links TRBV9 to TRBJ1-6, with D unclear. The germline CDR1 and CDR2 sequences are SGDLS and YYNGEE. The CDR3 extends over 12 amino acids. V lost 3 bases and J lost 10, with 8 bases in between. The CDR3 nucleotides are TGTGCCAGCAGCGGGGAGAGATCACCCCTCCACTTT. Translating gives CASSGERSPLHF.

This chain joins TRBV6-5 and TRBJ2-5; 7 bases line up with TRBD1. Looked up from germline, CDR1 is MNHEY and CDR2 is SVGAGI. This CDR3 contains 16 residues. V was pared by 2 bases and J by 5 bases, with 11 bases of the junction left unmatched. The CDR3 bases are TGTGCCAGCAGTTACACTAGGGACAGCCCTCTGGAGACCCAGTACTTC. Protein sequence: CASSYTRDSPLETQYF.

The chain uses TRBV5-8 and TRBJ1-2; D is ambiguous. This CDR3 is built from 10 residues. Germline V CDR1 and CDR2: SGHTS, YDEGEE. The V gene lost 3 bases and the J gene lost 5 bases, with 2 bases spanning the gap. CDR3 sequence reads: CASSSYGYTF. The CDR3 coding sequence is TGTGCCAGCAGCTCTTATGGCTACACCTTC.

The V call is TRBV7-8, the J call TRBJ2-2, with D uncertain. This CDR3 has 13 amino acids. The ends were cut back, 1 base at V and 5 bases at J, with 5 bases in the middle. Germline CDR1 reads SGHVS; CDR2 reads FQNEAQ. CDR3: CASSLGATGELFF. The CDR3 nucleotides are TGTGCCAGCAGCTTAGGGGCGACCGGGGAGCTGTTTTTT.

This chain uses TRBV4-3 with TRBJ1-4; 9 positions agree with TRBD1. The J segment lost 7 bases and the V segment lost 1 base, leaving 4 bases of the junction unmatched. This CDR3 spans 15 amino acids. Per the germline V gene, CDR1 is LGHNA and CDR2 is YSLEER. The CDR3 nucleotides read TGCGCCAGCAGCCAAGGGGGACAGGGAAGTGAAAAACTGTTTTTT. It yields the protein CASSQGGQGSEKLFF.

Of note for this clone: The same CDR3 arises from other DNA sequences in this sample as well. The J gene is TRBJ2-1, the V gene TRBV6-5; 9 nucleotides agree with TRBD1. The J segment lost 1 base and the V segment lost 6 bases, leaving 4 bases of the junction unmatched. Germline CDR1 and CDR2: MNHEY and SVGAGI. The CDR3 loop spans 15 amino acids. CDR3 loop: CASSPGQGSYNEQFF. For the CDR3, the DNA is TGTGCCAGCAGCCCGGGACAGGGTTCCTACAATGAGCAGTTCTTC.

The chain recombines TRBV4-1 with TRBJ2-7; 12 nucleotides line up with TRBD2. The CDR3 is 13 residues long. V dropped 4 bases and J dropped 6; count of bases not matched to a gene: 1. The germline V gene encodes CDR1 MGHRA and CDR2 YSYEKL. The CDR3 loop is CASSPGLAGEQYF. The CDR3 region has the DNA TGCGCCAGCAGCCCGGGACTAGCGGGCGAGCAGTACTTC.

The J gene is TRBJ2-2, the V gene TRBV5-1; the D gene is possibly TRBD1 (5 bases). Germline CDR1 SGHRS, CDR2 YFSETQ. The V end lost 2 bases, the J end lost 7 bases, and 12 bases lay between the germline ends. This CDR3 is built from 14 residues. In DNA form, the CDR3 reads TGCGCCAGCAGCTTCGGCAGGGTGGACGGGGAGCTGTTTTTT. Translation: CASSFGRVDGELFF.

This clone was counted only a few times. The chain links TRBV10-3 to TRBJ1-1, with D possibly matching TRBD1 (5 bases). V dropped 8 bases and J dropped 7 bases, with 14 bases sitting between them. The germline gives CDR1 ENHRY, CDR2 SYGVKD. This CDR3 contains 12 residues. The chain's CDR3 is CAIGDPRGEAFF. The CDR3 DNA follows: TGTGCCATCGGGGACCCGCGGGGTGAAGCTTTCTTT.

This chain links TRBV7-6 with TRBJ2-2; unclear D gene. Germline loops: CDR1 SGHVS, CDR2 FNYEAQ. The CDR3 sequence is 16 residues long. Trimming removed 2 bases at V and 0 bases at J, with 10 bases between. The CDR3 sequence: CASSLNGPANTGELFF. The CDR3 nucleotides read TGTGCCAGCAGCTTAAATGGGCCAGCGAACACCGGGGAGCTGTTTTTT.

This clone was observed a handful of times. The V gene is TRBV30, the J gene TRBJ1-2, with TRBD1 matching over 7 bases. This CDR3 comprises 13 residues. The germline CDR1 and CDR2 sequences are GTSNPN and SVGIG (reference sequence). Germline trimming cut 1 base from V and 1 base from J; bases unmatched to any gene: 0. The CDR3 bases are TGTGCCTGGAGTGGACAGGGTAACTATGGCTACACCTTC. It specifies CAWSGQGNYGYTF.

The chain has TRBV5-1 and TRBJ2-1; D perhaps matches TRBD2 (7 bases). The CDR3 runs 13 residues. V shed 7 bases and J shed 4 bases, with 12 bases lying between them. CDR1 is SGHRS and CDR2 is YFSETQ in the germline V gene. In nucleotides, the CDR3 is TGCGCCAGCGGGGGGGCCTCATACAATGAGCAGTTCTTC. It specifies CASGGASYNEQFF.

V usage is TRBV6-5 and J usage is TRBJ1-1; a possible D gene is TRBD1 (6 bases). Germline loops: CDR1 MNHEY, CDR2 SVGAGI. Trimming removed 6 bases from V and 0 bases from J, with 11 bases in between. There are 14 residues in the CDR3. The CDR3 DNA reads as TGTGCCAGCAGGATGACAGGCCTGAACACTGAAGCTTTCTTT. Translation gives CASRMTGLNTEAFF.